This TCR beta chain was recorded in a study of shared clonotypes between healthy human individuals (dated by TCRdb to 2020 to 2021). In the study overall: The cohort included three men and two women between 18 and 49 years of age. Blood TCR repertoires of roughly five healthy adults were deeply sequenced to estimate repertoire size and the extent of clonotype sharing between individuals. Different laboratories and diverse techniques were used to prepare libraries and sequence TCR repertoires, to increase sequencing depth and limit assay-specific biases. For each donor, CD4 naive and CD4 memory were each run on three plates, CD8 naive on two plates, and CD8 memory on one plate. Each donor's leukapheresis produced roughly between roughly 0.94 and 9.5 billion PBMCs. Findings and caveats that apply to the study as a whole: Because the study included only a small number of donors, the genetic and exposure-history diversity represented was limited. Sharing across a few donors was observed for about 5% of naive CD4, less than 4% of naive CD8, roughly 2.3% of memory CD4, and over 0.3% of memory CD8 clonotypes. Estimated clonotype richness was generally larger for naive than for memory subsets. Clonotypes shared by all four sorted-subset donors showed higher generation probabilities than non-shared clonotypes. Sampling was restricted to blood, and TCR repertoires in tissue are likely to differ from TCR repertoires in blood. Even with the large sequencing depth, rarefaction of the sorted-subset datasets indicated that sequencing was incomplete. Pairwise subsampling indicated that sequencing depth was expected to affect the degree of clonotype sharing among donors.

Points on this clone: Its antigen has not been determined. The input lacks base qualities; no much larger clone sits a single base away.

Using the deep immunoSEQ assay, TCR CDR3 regions were amplified from genomic DNA by multiplex PCR. Extracted genomic DNA from each cell subset was spread evenly across all wells of several immunoSEQ 96-well plates, with each plate serving as a replicate. For sorted subsets, about 200 ng genomic DNA, equal to 25,000 to 35,000 T cell genomes, was loaded into each replicate PCR. Purified libraries were measured with a Qubit 3.0 fluorometer, size-checked on a Bioanalyzer 2100, and measured again with the KAPA Library Quantification kit. Every immunoSEQ 96-well plate was sequenced on a separate single-read 150-cycle Illumina NextSeq 550 flow cell. Concerning the study's data processing: Because the immunoSEQ output included only junctional sequences and no quality scores, the filtering could not be the same as the filtering used for full-length reads. To assign V/J genes and CDR3, sequences were annotated against IMGT germline references using PyIR, a Python wrapper for IgBLAST v1.9. Reads with weak V/J assignments (E-value above 1e-6), missing CDR3, stop codons, out-of-frame junctions, or ambiguous translated residues were removed. V3J clonotypes were defined as sequences sharing an identical inferred V gene, J gene, and CDR3 amino acid sequence. Percentage overlap between repertoires was computed as shared unique clonotypes divided by the size of the smaller repertoire. Repertoire richness was assessed with RTK rarefaction, the Chao1 estimator, and Recon v2.1 estimates of unobserved clonotypes. For all TCRbeta clonotypes obtained by the gDNA method from a handful of donors, generation probabilities were computed with OLGA. Here the immuneACCESS table is served through TCRdb, limited to in-frame sequences with V and J called. Missing clones are a known gap in these copies; in checked studies unresolved V genes cover under half, and the rest lacks a known reason. V and J calls and clone size are given by that table; D and trimming were obtained from the DNA. For this sample there are 2 million or so clones; just under 95% appear just once. The ten largest clones capture more than 0.95% of the sample.

For the CD8 naive samples, CD45RO-negative cells were positively selected for CCR7, yielding a CD45RA+CCR7+ population from which TemRA cells were excluded. The donors were healthy, HIV-negative adults with no recently reported acute infections or vaccinations. Every donor was a Caucasian adult residing in Nashville, Tennessee, USA. After blood collection by leukapheresis, PBMCs were isolated using Ficoll-Histopaque density gradient centrifugation and then cryopreserved in the vapor phase of liquid nitrogen. Analytical flow cytometry was used to check the purity and quantity of every magnetically sorted T cell population. From each sorted fraction, genomic DNA was isolated and quantified by UV absorbance on a Nanodrop 2000c. Taken from the germline V gene (reference sequence), the CDR1 and CDR2 loops are LNHDA and SQIVND. Reading from cysteine to phenylalanine, the CDR3 counts 14 amino acids. The retained sequence is limited to the CDR3, 42 bases, with the frame set at the first base. After removal of 7 bases from V and 1 base from J, the junction retains 4 bases not matched to a gene.

The rearrangement joined TRBV19 to TRBJ1-1, and TRBD1 aligns with 9 junction nucleotides. Sequenced: naive CD8+ T cells sorted from blood. Read against the paper, the sample's cell subset or site label means: CD45RA+CCR7+. The receptor's source is a young man in good health. The CDR3 protein is CASNPGQGNTEAFF. In nucleotides, the sequence is TGTGCCAGTAACCCGGGACAGGGGAACACTGAAGCTTTCTTT.